The source of this T cell receptor beta chain is a study of OX40 agonist ivuxolimab in advanced cancers. Study in general: Patients were infused with ivuxolimab every 2 weeks at 0.01 to 10 mg/kg. Dose-escalation patients were diagnosed with hepatocellular carcinoma, melanoma, renal cell cancer or head and neck cancer. Study-wide results and caveats: Both blood CD4+ and CD8+ T cells showed clonal growth by week 6 at 0.1 to 3.0 mg/kg. CD8+ T cells averaged more expanded clones than CD4+.

TCRdb's table, derived via immunoSEQ multiplex PCR, lists solely in-frame clones and lacks some. Of over 85,000 clones listed, 85% to 95% are singletons. The germline V and J ends were trimmed by 5 bases and 1 base, with 17 bases remaining between them. Germline V gene lookup returns CDR1 MDHEN and CDR2 SYDVKM. The CDR3 consists of 16 residues. In regard to this clone: What it binds is not known.

This receptor was identified in an adult with an advanced solid tumor such as melanoma, head and neck, liver or kidney cancer. The chain couples TRBV28 to TRBJ1-2, with unresolved D. The sequenced sample was CD4+ or CD8+ T cells sorted from blood, obtained in a trial of the OX40 agonist ivuxolimab. CDR3 sequence (DNA): TGTGCCAGCAGTCGCATGGGCAGGACCCTTAACTATGGCTACACCTTC. Translation: CASSRMGRTLNYGYTF.